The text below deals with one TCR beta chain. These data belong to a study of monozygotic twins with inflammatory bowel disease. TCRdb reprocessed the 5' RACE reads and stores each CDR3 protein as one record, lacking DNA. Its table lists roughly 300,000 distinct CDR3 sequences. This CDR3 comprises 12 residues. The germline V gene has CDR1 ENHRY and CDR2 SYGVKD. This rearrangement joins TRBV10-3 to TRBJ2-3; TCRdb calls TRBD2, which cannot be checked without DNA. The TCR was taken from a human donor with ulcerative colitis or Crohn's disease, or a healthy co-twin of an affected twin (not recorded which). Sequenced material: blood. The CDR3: CAIKDFTDTQYF.